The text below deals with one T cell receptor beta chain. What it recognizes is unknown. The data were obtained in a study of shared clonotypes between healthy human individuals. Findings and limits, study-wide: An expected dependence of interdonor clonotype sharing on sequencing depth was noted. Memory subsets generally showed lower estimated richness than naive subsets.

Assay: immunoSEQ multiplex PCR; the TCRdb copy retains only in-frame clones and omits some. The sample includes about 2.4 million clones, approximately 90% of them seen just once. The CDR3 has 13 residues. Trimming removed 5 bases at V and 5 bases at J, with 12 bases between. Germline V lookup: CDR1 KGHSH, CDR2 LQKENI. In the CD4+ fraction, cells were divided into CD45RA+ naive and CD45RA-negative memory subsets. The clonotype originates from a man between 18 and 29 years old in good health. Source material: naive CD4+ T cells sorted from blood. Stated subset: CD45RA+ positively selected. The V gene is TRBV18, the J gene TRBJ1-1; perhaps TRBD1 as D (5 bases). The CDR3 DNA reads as TGTGCCAGCTCAGAGACAGATAAGACTGAAGCTTTCTTT. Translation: CASSETDKTEAFF.